This paragraph reports one T cell receptor beta chain. Antigen unknown. The data were produced by immunoSEQ multiplex PCR, yet TCRdb's version contains in-frame clones alone and is incomplete. The sample gives about 320,000 clones, around four fifths of which show up once; approximately 2% is in the top ten. Noted treatment: over 15 received Ad26.COV2.S at low or high dose, single or two shots; 5 received placebo; per-sample allocation not given. It was on day 63 after the first vaccine or placebo injection that samples were taken. This Boston cohort included adults aged 18-55 years. This specimen belongs to a study of Ad26.COV2.S vaccination and SARS-CoV-2 variants. Study context: The donor was enrolled in the Ad26.COV2.S arm of the COV1001 trial. Whole-study results and caveats: People who got the vaccine had more spike-specific TCR breadth than people who got placebo.

The sequence was obtained from a person between 18 and 65 years old who received the Ad26.COV2.S COVID-19 vaccine or a placebo. The sample consisted of peripheral blood, taken in a trial of Ad26.COV2.S vaccine versus placebo.

The CDR3 spells CASSQGVWISGNTIYF. CDR3 coding DNA: TGTGCCAGCAGCCAAGGTGTGTGGATCTCTGGAAACACCATATATTTT. The chain employs TRBV3-1 (or the pseudogene TRBV3-2) and TRBJ1-3; D is unresolved. Germline V gene lookup returns CDR1 LGHDT and CDR2 YNNKEL (reference sequence). CDR3 length: 16 residues. Trimming cost V 1 base and J 0 bases, with 10 bases left between them.